This T cell receptor beta chain was sequenced for a study of CD8 T cells in Susac syndrome (dated by TCRdb to about 2019). Broadly, across the study: Whether CD8+ T cell activation and differentiation in Susac syndrome was antigen driven was tested using repertoire sequencing. Clonality of the CD8+ T cell repertoire was compared between roughly 13 healthy donors, approximately 14 Susac syndrome patients and 15 or so multiple sclerosis patients. General findings and caveats noted by the study authors: The number of individuals in the TCR sequencing and HLA analysis was acknowledged as relatively small.

As concerns this clonotype: No antigen is known for it. No clone much larger than this one lies a single base away; base qualities are absent.

RNA was extracted using the RNeasy kit, and roughly 0.5 to 1 microgram was reverse transcribed with random hexamers. TCR beta CDR3 regions were amplified with the immunoSEQ multiplex PCR assay covering 54 Vbeta and 13 Jbeta segments. Bias from PCR amplification was corrected by using a synthetic template baseline for primer optimization and for computational correction. Concerning the study's data processing: Reads were annotated to V, D and J genes per IMGT and analyzed with immunoSEQ Analyzer, keeping only productive sequences. Clonality was calculated as one minus the Shannon entropy normalized by log2 of the number of productive unique sequences. For each patient and control, public and private clones were evaluated among the 100 most prevalent clones. A clone was defined as Susac-specific if it was absent from the healthy and MS cohorts, from roughly 990 published viral clones and from other ImmuneACCESS disease sequences. The raw public data were reprocessed by TCRdb itself: fastp quality trimming at Q25, MiXCR clonotype calling, in-frame beta chains only. Every CDR3 protein is listed once, alongside the most common genes and DNA of its rows. TCRdb's processing, not the study's, gives the V and J calls here. The sample table holds approximately 120,000 distinct CDR3 sequences, of which approximately 93% were seen once. The biggest ten clones account for roughly 0.3% of the sample.

High-throughput TCR beta sequencing profiled peripheral blood CD8+ and CD4+ T cells from healthy donors, Susac syndrome patients and multiple sclerosis patients. Multiple sclerosis controls were treatment-naive patients with stable or active relapsing-remitting disease fulfilling revised McDonald criteria. CD8+ TEMRA cells were enriched by FACS, while bulk CD8+ and CD4+ T cells were purified by magnetic negative isolation. Blood was drawn into EDTA tubes, processed within 24 hours, and PBMCs were isolated by density gradient centrifugation. PBMCs intended for TCR sequencing were cryopreserved in liquid nitrogen and were subsequently thawed in a 37 degrees C water bath. A purity of at least 90% was achieved for sorted or isolated CD4+, CD8+ and CD8+ TEMRA cells. Per the germline V gene (reference sequence), LNHNV is the CDR1 and YYDKDF is the CDR2. The CDR3 runs 12 residues from the cysteine to the phenylalanine. Of the read, only the CDR3 DNA is kept; its 36 bases are in frame from base 1. V and J lose 0 bases and 4 bases, and a span of 2 bases separates them.

The sequence links TRBV15 to TRBJ2-3, with no confident D gene call. The sequence was obtained from a human donor with multiple sclerosis. What was sequenced was CD8+ T cells from PBMCs. For the CDR3, the sequence is CATSRDPDTQYF. The DNA sequence is TGTGCCACCAGCAGAGACCCAGATACGCAGTATTTT.